This TCR beta chain came from a study of neurological immune-mediated disorders. Turning to the study itself: About 90% of the roughly 34 multiple sclerosis patients had relapsing-remitting disease; 3 had secondary progressive.

This clonotype was counted at least ten times. Its antigen remains unidentified. As to time point: longitudinal time-point 3. TCRdb passed the 5' RACE reads through MiXCR, listing each CDR3 protein once. The data contain more than 75,000 distinct CDR3 sequences, roughly 4.3% of them seen just once; the ten biggest clones take up 4.5% to 6%. Study-wide points: None of the CDR3 amino acid sequences of expanded clones were shared across subjects, and this suggested private repertoires in all groups.

The CDR3 consists of 14 residues. Unmatched junction bases numbered 6, after V lost 3 bases and J lost 5 bases. Per the germline V gene, CDR1 is DFQATT and CDR2 is SNEGSKA (reference sequence). Sequencing was carried out using PBMCs. The chain carries TRBV20-1 and TRBJ2-1; the match to TRBD2 covers 8 bases. The receptor was isolated from a woman aged 55-75 years with multiple sclerosis. This CDR3 is CSASAGGWDNEQFF. In nucleotides, the CDR3 is TGCAGTGCTAGTGCGGGGGGCTGGGACAATGAGCAGTTCTTC.